The clone carrying this TCR beta chain has more than one count but fewer than ten. The junction had 6 bases not matched to a gene; V was cut back by 3 bases and J by 6 bases. The germline gives CDR1 MGHRA, CDR2 YSYEKL. The CDR3 covers 16 residues. The data were taken from a study of early T cells in non-severe SARS-CoV-2 infection. MiXCR, run by TCRdb on the 5' RACE reads, gives a single entry per CDR3 protein. Of under 140,000 distinct CDR3 sequences detected, around 12% appear once; the ten largest clones hold around 3.7%. The TCR was taken from an adult who was a healthcare worker with PCR-confirmed SARS-CoV-2 infection or an uninfected control (not recorded which). The V and J genes are TRBV4-1 and TRBJ2-5; 14 nucleotides match TRBD2. The sequencing used whole blood, collected at baseline. The CDR3 DNA sequence: TGCGCCAGCAGCCATTTCGGGACTAGCGGGAGCCAGACCCAGTACTTC. The encoded protein is CASSHFGTSGSQTQYF.